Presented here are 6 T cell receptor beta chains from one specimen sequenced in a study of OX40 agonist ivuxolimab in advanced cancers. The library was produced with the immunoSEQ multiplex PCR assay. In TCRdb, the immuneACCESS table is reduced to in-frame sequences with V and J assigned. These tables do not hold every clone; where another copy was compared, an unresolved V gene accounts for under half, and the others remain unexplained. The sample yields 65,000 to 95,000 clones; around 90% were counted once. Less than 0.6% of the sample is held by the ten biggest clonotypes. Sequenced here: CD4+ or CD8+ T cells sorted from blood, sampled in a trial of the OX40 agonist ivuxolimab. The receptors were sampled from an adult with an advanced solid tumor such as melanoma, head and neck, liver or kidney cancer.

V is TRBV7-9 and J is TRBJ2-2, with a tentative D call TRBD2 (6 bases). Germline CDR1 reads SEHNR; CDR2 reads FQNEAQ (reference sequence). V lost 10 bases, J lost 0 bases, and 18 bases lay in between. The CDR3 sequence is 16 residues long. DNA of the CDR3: TGTGCCACCTTCATAAGCCCGGGGGCGAACACCGGGGAGCTGTTTTTT. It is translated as CATFISPGANTGELFF.

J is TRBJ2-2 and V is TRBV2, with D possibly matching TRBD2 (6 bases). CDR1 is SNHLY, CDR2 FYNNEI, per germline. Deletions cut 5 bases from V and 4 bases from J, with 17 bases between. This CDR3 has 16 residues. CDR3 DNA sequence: TGTGCCAGCAGTTTTGGGGACGAAGCGGGCACCGGGGAGCTGTTTTTT. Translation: CASSFGDEAGTGELFF. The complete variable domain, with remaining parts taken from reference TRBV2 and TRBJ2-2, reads EPEVTQTPSHQVTQMGQEVILRCVPISNHLYFYWYRQILGQKVEFLVSFYNNEISEKSEIFDDQFSVERPDGSNFTLKIRSTKLEDSAMYFCASSFGDEAGTGELFFGEGSRLTVL.

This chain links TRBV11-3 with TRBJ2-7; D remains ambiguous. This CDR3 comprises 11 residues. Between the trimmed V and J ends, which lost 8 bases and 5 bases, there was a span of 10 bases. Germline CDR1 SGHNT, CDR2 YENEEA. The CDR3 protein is CASRRRDEQYF. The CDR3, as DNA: TGTGCCAGCCGTCGCCGGGACGAGCAGTACTTC.

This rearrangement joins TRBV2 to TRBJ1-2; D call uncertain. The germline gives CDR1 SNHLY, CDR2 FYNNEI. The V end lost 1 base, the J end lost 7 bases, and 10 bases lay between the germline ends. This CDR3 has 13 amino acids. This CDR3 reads CASSEEASAGYTF. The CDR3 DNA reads TGTGCCAGCAGTGAAGAGGCGAGTGCTGGCTACACCTTC.

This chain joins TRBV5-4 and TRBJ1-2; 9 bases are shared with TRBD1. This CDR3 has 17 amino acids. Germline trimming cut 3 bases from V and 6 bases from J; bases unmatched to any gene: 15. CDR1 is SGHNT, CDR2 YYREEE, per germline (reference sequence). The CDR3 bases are TGTGCCAGCAGCTCCCCGGGACAGGGAAATTTGGGGGATGGCTACACCTTC. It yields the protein CASSSPGQGNLGDGYTF.

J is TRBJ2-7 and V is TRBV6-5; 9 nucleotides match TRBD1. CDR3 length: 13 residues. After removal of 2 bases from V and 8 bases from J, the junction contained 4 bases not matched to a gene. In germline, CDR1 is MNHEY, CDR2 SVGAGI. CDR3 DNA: TGTGCCAGCAGTTACAAGGGGACAGGGAAGCAGTACTTC. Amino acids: CASSYKGTGKQYF.